These T cell receptor beta chains were read from a single sample in a study of beta chain features in type 1 diabetes. The table came from immunoSEQ multiplex PCR; TCRdb's copy has only in-frame clones and leaves some out. The sample includes about 220,000 clones, approximately 11% seen only once; the top ten take approximately 1.5%. The sequencing sample was made of central memory CD4+ T cells from blood. The receptors stem from a young man in good health. Both conserved end residues are part of each CDR3. Each record gives: D gene, J gene, V gene, clone size, CDR3 DNA, CDR3 protein. The D gene is left open where the match is weak. Part of the rows lack a size; the others show once, few, many or a class for expanded clones.

D gene: -
J gene: TRBJ2-3
V gene: TRBV28
clone size: -
CDR3 DNA: TGTGCCAGCCGGACACAGGGCACAGATACGCAGTATTTT
CDR3 protein: CASRTQGTDTQYF

D gene: -
J gene: TRBJ2-5
V gene: TRBV11-1
clone size: few
CDR3 DNA: TGTGCCAGCAGCCTTAACCCGGCAGTCGCGCAAGAGACCCAGTACTTC
CDR3 protein: CASSLNPAVAQETQYF

D gene: -
J gene: TRBJ2-7
V gene: TRBV25-1
clone size: few
CDR3 DNA: TGTGCCAGCGCGGCCCGGCAGGGGTCCTCCTACGAGCAGTACTTC
CDR3 protein: CASAARQGSSYEQYF

D gene: TRBD2
J gene: TRBJ2-1
V gene: TRBV19
clone size: -
CDR3 DNA: TGTGCCAGTGGTGGACTAGCGGGAGGGATTAACAATGAGCAGTTCTTC
CDR3 protein: CASGGLAGGINNEQFF

D gene: -
J gene: TRBJ2-7
V gene: TRBV7-9
clone size: once
CDR3 DNA: TGTGCCAGCAGTTCCGTCGGGGACTCCTACGAGCAGTACTTC
CDR3 protein: CASSSVGDSYEQYF

D gene: -
J gene: TRBJ1-5
V gene: TRBV7-2
clone size: few
CDR3 DNA: TGTGCCAGCAGCCCGACCGTCGCGACTAGCAATCAGCCCCAGCATTTT
CDR3 protein: CASSPTVATSNQPQHF

D gene: -
J gene: TRBJ2-1
V gene: TRBV5-4
clone size: few
CDR3 DNA: TGTGCCAGCAGCTTGGAGGGACGGATGTACAATGAGCAGTTCTTC
CDR3 protein: CASSLEGRMYNEQFF

D gene: -
J gene: TRBJ2-3
V gene: TRBV5-4
clone size: few
CDR3 DNA: TGTGCCAGCAGCCAGGACAGATACACAGATACGCAGTATTTT
CDR3 protein: CASSQDRYTDTQYF

D gene: -
J gene: TRBJ2-7
V gene: TRBV5-1
clone size: -
CDR3 DNA: TGCGCCAGCAGCGTCAGAAGGCAGCTTACTTACGAGCAGTACTTC
CDR3 protein: CASSVRRQLTYEQYF

D gene: -
J gene: TRBJ2-5
V gene: TRBV5-4
clone size: many
CDR3 DNA: TGTGCCAGCAGCTTGGCCGACGGGCGAGAGACCCAGTACTTC
CDR3 protein: CASSLADGRETQYF

D gene: TRBD2
J gene: TRBJ2-1
V gene: TRBV19
clone size: few
CDR3 DNA: TGTGCCAGTAGTATCGGAGCGGGAGGTTCAAATGAGCAGTTCTTC
CDR3 protein: CASSIGAGGSNEQFF

D gene: TRBD2
J gene: TRBJ2-3
V gene: TRBV5-1
clone size: few
CDR3 DNA: TGCGCCAGCAGCCCTGGTGTGTTAGCGGGATCGACAGATACGCAGTATTTT
CDR3 protein: CASSPGVLAGSTDTQYF

D gene: -
J gene: TRBJ1-2
V gene: TRBV7-9
clone size: -
CDR3 DNA: TGTGCCAGCAGCTTAGCGACAGACTATGGCTACACCTTC
CDR3 protein: CASSLATDYGYTF

D gene: -
J gene: TRBJ2-7
V gene: TRBV11-2
clone size: -
CDR3 DNA: TGTGCCAGCAGCTCCTACAAAGTGGGGGGCGTCGACGAGCAGTACTTC
CDR3 protein: CASSSYKVGGVDEQYF

D gene: -
J gene: TRBJ2-2
V gene: TRBV9
clone size: few
CDR3 DNA: TGTGCCAGCAGCGTAGCGGATAGCCCCACCGGGGAGCTGTTTTTT
CDR3 protein: CASSVADSPTGELFF

D gene: TRBD1
J gene: TRBJ2-7
V gene: TRBV18
clone size: many
CDR3 DNA: TGTGCCAGCTCAGGACAGGGATACGACGAGCAGTACTTC
CDR3 protein: CASSGQGYDEQYF

D gene: TRBD2
J gene: TRBJ2-5
V gene: TRBV5-1
clone size: -
CDR3 DNA: TGCGCCAGCAGCTTGGCTAGCGGGAGGACAAGTAAGGAGACCCAGTACTTC
CDR3 protein: CASSLASGRTSKETQYF

D gene: -
J gene: TRBJ2-7
V gene: TRBV28
clone size: few
CDR3 DNA: TGTGCCAGCAGTTTTGAGGGCTACGAGCAGTACTTC
CDR3 protein: CASSFEGYEQYF

D gene: -
J gene: TRBJ1-1
V gene: TRBV29-1
clone size: many
CDR3 DNA: TGCAGCGCCGAGAACACTGAAGCTTTCTTT
CDR3 protein: CSAENTEAFF

D gene: -
J gene: TRBJ2-5
V gene: TRBV21-1
clone size: -
CDR3 DNA: TGTGCCAGCAGCAAAACTATGGCAGAAGAGACCCAGTACTTC
CDR3 protein: CASSKTMAEETQYF

D gene: TRBD2
J gene: TRBJ2-3
V gene: TRBV30
clone size: -
CDR3 DNA: TGTGCCTGGAGTTACCTGACTAGCGGGGGTCATGATACGCAGTATTTT
CDR3 protein: CAWSYLTSGGHDTQYF

D gene: -
J gene: TRBJ2-7
V gene: TRBV7-9
clone size: -
CDR3 DNA: TGTGCCAGCAGCGCCGGGACCCCCGGGGCCTACGAGCAGTACTTC
CDR3 protein: CASSAGTPGAYEQYF

D gene: TRBD2
J gene: TRBJ2-2
V gene: TRBV7-9
clone size: few
CDR3 DNA: TGTGCCCCCAGCGGGAGCTCCGGGGAGCTGTTTTTT
CDR3 protein: CAPSGSSGELFF

D gene: -
J gene: TRBJ2-3
V gene: TRBV5-1
clone size: many
CDR3 DNA: TGCGCCAGCAGGGGACTCTTGGGCGCAGATACGCAGTATTTT
CDR3 protein: CASRGLLGADTQYF

D gene: TRBD2
J gene: TRBJ2-7
V gene: TRBV5-1
clone size: few
CDR3 DNA: TGCGCCAGCAGCCACGACGGGACTAGCGGCATCTACGAGCAGTACTTC
CDR3 protein: CASSHDGTSGIYEQYF

D gene: -
J gene: TRBJ2-3
V gene: TRBV7-9
clone size: few
CDR3 DNA: TGTGCCAGCAGCTTCGCGGGAAGGGGAGATACGCAGTATTTT
CDR3 protein: CASSFAGRGDTQYF

D gene: -
J gene: TRBJ2-2
V gene: TRBV9
clone size: few
CDR3 DNA: TGTGCCAGCAGCGTAGTGTCCCAGGCCACCGGGGAGCTGTTTTTT
CDR3 protein: CASSVVSQATGELFF

D gene: TRBD2
J gene: TRBJ2-5
V gene: TRBV7-2
clone size: few
CDR3 DNA: TGTGCCAGCAGCCTAGGCCTAGCGGGAGACGGAGAGACCCAGTACTTC
CDR3 protein: CASSLGLAGDGETQYF

D gene: TRBD1
J gene: TRBJ2-7
V gene: TRBV28
clone size: many
CDR3 DNA: TGTGCCAGCAGTTCCCCGGGACAGGGGAGCTACGAGCAGTACTTC
CDR3 protein: CASSSPGQGSYEQYF

D gene: -
J gene: TRBJ2-3
V gene: TRBV14
clone size: -
CDR3 DNA: TGTGCCAGCAGCCAACAATTCGCAGATACGCAGTATTTT
CDR3 protein: CASSQQFADTQYF

D gene: -
J gene: TRBJ1-2
V gene: TRBV2
clone size: -
CDR3 DNA: TGTGCCAGCAGTGCAGGGGCCCCCTACACCTTC
CDR3 protein: CASSAGAPYTF

D gene: -
J gene: TRBJ2-7
V gene: TRBV7-2
clone size: few
CDR3 DNA: TGTGCCAGCAGCAACCCCCCGGACAGTTCCTACGAGCAGTACTTC
CDR3 protein: CASSNPPDSSYEQYF

D gene: -
J gene: TRBJ2-2
V gene: TRBV7-8
clone size: -
CDR3 DNA: TGTGCCAGCAGCACGACTAGATCCGGGGAGCTGTTTTTT
CDR3 protein: CASSTTRSGELFF

D gene: -
J gene: TRBJ1-5
V gene: TRBV25-1
clone size: once
CDR3 DNA: TGTGCCAGCAGTGCCCTCCTTGGGCCCCAGCATTTT
CDR3 protein: CASSALLGPQHF

D gene: TRBD2
J gene: TRBJ2-7
V gene: TRBV7-9
clone size: few
CDR3 DNA: TGTGCCAGCAGCTTGGGACTAGCGGGAGGCGTCTACGAGCAGTACTTC
CDR3 protein: CASSLGLAGGVYEQYF

D gene: TRBD1
J gene: TRBJ2-1
V gene: TRBV7-2
clone size: -
CDR3 DNA: TGTGCCAGCAGCTTAGCGCGGGGACAGGGGAAAAATGAGCAGTTCTTC
CDR3 protein: CASSLARGQGKNEQFF

D gene: -
J gene: TRBJ2-1
V gene: TRBV7-8
clone size: many
CDR3 DNA: TGTGCCAGCAGCTTTGGCCACCCAAGCAATGAGCAGTTCTTC
CDR3 protein: CASSFGHPSNEQFF

D gene: TRBD2
J gene: TRBJ2-3
V gene: TRBV7-2
clone size: few
CDR3 DNA: TGTGCCAGCAGCTTAGCAGCGGGAGCTAATACGCAGTATTTT
CDR3 protein: CASSLAAGANTQYF

D gene: -
J gene: TRBJ2-7
V gene: TRBV6-5
clone size: -
CDR3 DNA: TGTGCCAGCAGTTACTCGGCGGGATTGGGCTCCTACGAGCAGTACTTC
CDR3 protein: CASSYSAGLGSYEQYF

D gene: TRBD1
J gene: TRBJ1-2
V gene: TRBV28
clone size: -
CDR3 DNA: TGTGCCAGCAGTTTACCCTCGGACAGGGCTTATGGCTACACCTTC
CDR3 protein: CASSLPSDRAYGYTF

D gene: -
J gene: TRBJ1-4
V gene: TRBV19
clone size: few
CDR3 DNA: TGTGCCACCGCTAGAGGGGTGGGCGAAAAACTGTTTTTT
CDR3 protein: CATARGVGEKLFF

D gene: TRBD1
J gene: TRBJ1-4
V gene: TRBV29-1
clone size: few
CDR3 DNA: TGCAGCGTTGAGGGACAGGGTGGAGAAAAACTGTTTTTT
CDR3 protein: CSVEGQGGEKLFF